This TCR beta chain was obtained from a study of CD8+CD57+ T cells in acquired aplastic anemia (dated by TCRdb to between 2017 and 2018). For the study in its entirety: On average, sorted CD4+ and CD8+ cells yielded around 3.5 ug of extracted DNA, with a range of roughly 0.18 to 30 ug. CD8+CD57+ expansion was defined as a frequency above the mean frequency observed in healthy subjects. Overall results and qualifications from the work: Around 30 CD8+ CDR3 sequences were found in both patients and controls but appeared to be highly expressed in patients and within the immunodominant clones of the patients. No significant difference in CD8+ Simpson's diversity was found between patients and healthy controls (P=0.060).

Patients chosen for sequencing had shown expansion of CD8+CD57+ cells by flow cytometry. Every patient had a diagnosis of severe acquired aplastic anemia based on International Study of Aplastic Anemia and Agranulocytosis and Camitta criteria. No patient had received any therapy when blood was sampled. In the study, sorted CD4+ and CD8+ blood T cells from patients with severe aplastic anemia and from healthy subjects underwent deep sequencing of TCR repertoires. In the USA, patient enrollment took place under clinicaltrials.gov protocols 00001620, 01623167, 00001397, 00071045, 00081523 and 00961064. Ficoll-Paque density gradient centrifugation was used to isolate peripheral blood mononuclear cells. Before DNA extraction, CD4+ and CD8+ T cells were sorted by FACS or by magnetic beads. Spanning cysteine to phenylalanine, the CDR3 consists of 14 amino acids. Left in the record is the CDR3 DNA by itself, 42 bases read in frame from the first base. Looking up the germline V gene yields CDR1 SQVTM and CDR2 ANQGSEA. Here V drops 5 bases and J drops 2 bases, and the junction holds 4 bases not matched to any gene.

On this clonotype itself: Its target antigen remains unknown. There are no base qualities to consult, and no much larger clone falls within one base.

Genomic DNA was used as template for profiling of TCR beta VDJ combinations and CDR3 sequences. An Illumina HiSeq 2000 was used for TCR repertoire sequencing. The original pipeline was this. Repertoire assessment relied on Simpson's diversity index, CDR3 size and DJ length profiles, and TRBV/TRBJ rearrangement plots. The most abundant DNA sequence in the deep sequencing data was defined as the immunodominant clone. CDR3 amino acid sequences were screened for sharing across subjects and compared with published repertoires and the VDJdb database. Through fastp at Q25 and MiXCR, TCRdb rebuilt clones from the public reads, retaining in-frame beta chains. Merged by CDR3 protein, the rows form single entries marked with the most common genes and DNA. TCRdb's processing, not the study's, gives the V and J calls here. The sample table contains approximately 130,000 distinct CDR3 sequences; only one count was recorded for approximately 61% of them. About 29% of the sample is taken by the ten largest.

The sequencing input was sorted CD4+, CD8+, or CD8+CD57+ T cells (not recorded which) from PBMCs. This chain is built from TRBV29-1 and TRBJ2-5; TRBD2 agrees with 11 junctional bases. This TCR came from a human donor with aplastic anemia. The nucleotides read TGCAGCGTTCTAGTAGCGGGAGGGCAAGAGACCCAGTACTTC. This codes for CSVLVAGGQETQYF.